Listed below are T cell receptor beta chains from one sample, sequenced in a study of T cell responses to AZD1222 COVID-19 vaccine. TCRdb's copy holds only in-frame clones and misses some; the assay was immunoSEQ multiplex PCR. The sample has 150,000 to 190,000 clones, about 85% seen once; the top ten hold approximately 7.2%. The sequencing here drew on peripheral blood, taken after recovery from COVID-19. These receptors originate from an adult who had recovered from COVID-19. Each CDR3 is given with its conserved first and last residue. Fields, in order: V gene, CDR3 protein.

V gene: TRBV28; CDR3 protein: CASSYPTDRKVQFF
V gene: TRBV5-1; CDR3 protein: CASSLNRGGNEKLFF
V gene: TRBV29-1; CDR3 protein: CSVWDGRNYGYTF
V gene: TRBV7-2; CDR3 protein: CASTLSGANVLTF
V gene: TRBV5-1; CDR3 protein: CASSGRAPKEEKLFF
V gene: TRBV19; CDR3 protein: CASSIDRPSDGYGYTF
V gene: TRBV21-1; CDR3 protein: CASSKGQGKGEKLFF
V gene: TRBV6-4; CDR3 protein: CASSPRAQANTEAFF
V gene: TRBV2; CDR3 protein: CASAPGPVDTQYF
V gene: TRBV3-1/TRBV3-2; CDR3 protein: CASRTGMNEKLFF
V gene: TRBV3-1/TRBV3-2; CDR3 protein: CASSQVSGVGGELFF
V gene: TRBV20-1; CDR3 protein: CSASSLSAEQYF
V gene: TRBV6-5; CDR3 protein: CASSSGTASSYEQYF
V gene: TRBV19; CDR3 protein: CASIDRGLQGTEAFF
V gene: TRBV19; CDR3 protein: CASRGHTANEQFF
V gene: TRBV15; CDR3 protein: CATRNWTASYEQYF
V gene: TRBV15; CDR3 protein: CATSSTLKTASNQPQHF
V gene: TRBV5-1; CDR3 protein: CASSSDLPRDGYTF
V gene: TRBV11-3; CDR3 protein: CASSPSVTGELFF
V gene: TRBV4-3; CDR3 protein: CASSQDTGGGSKNIQYF
V gene: TRBV29-1; CDR3 protein: CSVEGTGDGLDSYEQYF
V gene: TRBV5-1; CDR3 protein: CASSLVSGGKSTDTQYF
V gene: TRBV4-3; CDR3 protein: CASSQSRGSGNQPQHF
V gene: TRBV25-1; CDR3 protein: CASSSPGTMGPDEQFF
V gene: TRBV28; CDR3 protein: CATGGAPDTQYF
V gene: TRBV12-5; CDR3 protein: CASGLGHEQYF
V gene: TRBV5-1; CDR3 protein: CASSLDRASGSPLHF
V gene: TRBV19; CDR3 protein: CASSMVLQGGFSDQPQHF
V gene: TRBV28; CDR3 protein: CASRAGGARNEQFF
V gene: TRBV6-5; CDR3 protein: CASSYFGRGAPEQYF
V gene: TRBV6-5; CDR3 protein: CASSPPRQMNTEAFF
V gene: TRBV2; CDR3 protein: CASSESGEWVYEQYF
V gene: TRBV5-6; CDR3 protein: CASSFRGQDDYEQYF
V gene: TRBV6-2/TRBV6-3; CDR3 protein: CASSHRDRGGTEAFF
V gene: TRBV10-3; CDR3 protein: CAISRQTLSTEAFF
V gene: TRBV14; CDR3 protein: CASSQAGFEQYF
V gene: TRBV2; CDR3 protein: CASSEARKETEAFF
V gene: TRBV7-2; CDR3 protein: CASSFYDGTGNEKLFF
V gene: TRBV5-1; CDR3 protein: CASSLTGGYETQYF
V gene: TRBV19; CDR3 protein: CASTRSTFYGYTF
V gene: TRBV28; CDR3 protein: CASHQGNEKLFF
V gene: TRBV6-1; CDR3 protein: CASSEMRGSYEQYF
V gene: TRBV5-1; CDR3 protein: CASSPFYSGNTIYF
V gene: TRBV6-4; CDR3 protein: CASSDFPGGRTDTQYF
V gene: TRBV19; CDR3 protein: CASSTRYNEQFF
V gene: TRBV25-1; CDR3 protein: CASQGQSSSYEQYF
V gene: TRBV5-1; CDR3 protein: CASSLGQGETQYF
V gene: TRBV4-3; CDR3 protein: CASSQDRETQYF
V gene: TRBV5-6; CDR3 protein: CASSAGTSGTYEQYF
V gene: TRBV7-9; CDR3 protein: CASSLAKDEASTYEQYF
V gene: TRBV29-1; CDR3 protein: CSVELAINQPQHF
V gene: TRBV7-9; CDR3 protein: CASSLLLGQGRDTEAFF
V gene: TRBV19; CDR3 protein: CASSSGDTNYGYTF
V gene: TRBV13; CDR3 protein: CASSPRTSGGTGTDTQYF
V gene: TRBV29-1; CDR3 protein: CSVGVAATDTQYF
V gene: TRBV7-8; CDR3 protein: CASSSGTENSPLHF
V gene: TRBV3-1/TRBV3-2; CDR3 protein: CASSQSRARGNTIYF
V gene: TRBV11-2; CDR3 protein: CASTREGELFF
V gene: TRBV29-1; CDR3 protein: CSVARGSRSPYEQYF
V gene: TRBV29-1; CDR3 protein: CSAPNRLNYGYTF